The source of this TCR beta chain is a study of blood T cell repertoires in COVID-19. Study background: T cells, B-cell-depleted T cells, or PBMCs provided the cDNA or gDNA that served as material.

Libraries were prepared by immunoSEQ multiplex PCR; TCRdb keeps only in-frame clonotypes and omits some of them. The sample shows about 94,000 clones, around nine tenths of them seen only once. Losses at the gene ends were 4 bases for V and 1 base for J; bases not matched to a gene: 2. The CDR3 is made up of 15 amino acids. The germline CDR1 and CDR2 sequences are SGHRS and YFSETQ. This clone came up once. The sample has other DNA sequences that encode this CDR3 too. The chain joins TRBV5-1 to TRBJ2-3, with TRBD2 matching 11 bases. The receptor was derived from a woman older than 75 with acute or convalescent COVID-19. The sample consisted of peripheral blood. The DNA of the CDR3 is TGCGCCAGCAGCCTACTAGCGGGGGGCACAGATACGCAGTATTTT. This encodes CASSLLAGGTDTQYF.